Listed here are 8 T cell receptor beta chains from one sample, sequenced in a study of regulatory T cells in long-lasting Graves disease. Arm-PCR with iRepertoire HTBI primers amplified the CDR3 regions for these TCR beta libraries. TCRdb reprocessed the multiplex PCR reads via MiXCR and lists one record per CDR3 protein. In the table there are 410,000 or so distinct CDR3 sequences, around 14% of which are singletons. The sample's time point: newly diagnosed GD, antithyroid drugs for less than 3 months. The TCR library used RNA extracted from PBMCs. These sequences were also reported in another study, on T cells in Graves' hyperthyroidism and ophthalmopathy.

Here the sequenced sample was peripheral blood mononuclear cells (PBMCs), taken at new diagnosis, from a patient treated with antithyroid drugs. These receptors originate from a woman aged 30 to 39 with Graves disease.

This clonotype was recorded many times. This chain uses TRBV20-1 with TRBJ2-5; TRBD2 is a possible D gene (5 bases). V lost 5 bases to trimming and J lost 2 bases, with 12 bases between them. The CDR3 is made up of 13 amino acids. Germline CDR1 DFQATT, CDR2 SNEGSKA (reference sequence). For the CDR3, the DNA is TGCAGTGCTGGACGGACTTCACAAGAGACCCAGTACTTC. This sequence encodes CSAGRTSQETQYF.

Notes on this clonotype: A junction end diverges from the germline sequence, so it may reflect a read error. This chain uses TRBV7-7 with TRBJ2-2; maybe TRBD2 (5 bases). The CDR3 totals 15 residues. Germline CDR1 and CDR2: SSHAT and FNYEAQ (reference sequence). The CDR3 here is CASSLSSLKTGELFF. The CDR3 DNA reads TGTGCTAGCAGCTTATCTAGCCTAAAAACCGGGGAGCTGTTTTTT.

This clonotype was observed at least ten times. The chain uses TRBV2 and TRBJ2-1; 8 nucleotides align to TRBD2. With V trimmed by 6 bases and J by 7 bases, 5 bases remained unmatched. This CDR3 spans 13 amino acids. Germline V lookup: CDR1 SNHLY, CDR2 FYNNEI. The CDR3 DNA reads TGTGCCAGCAGCTCGGGAGGGAGAAATGAGCAGTTCTTC. Residues: CASSSGGRNEQFF. The full variable domain, completed using reference TRBV2 and TRBJ2-1, is EPEVTQTPSHQVTQMGQEVILRCVPISNHLYFYWYRQILGQKVEFLVSFYNNEISEKSEIFDDQFSVERPDGSNFTLKIRSTKLEDSAMYFCASSSGGRNEQFFGPGTRLTVL.

This clonotype has a count of ten or more. The V call is TRBV7-9, the J call TRBJ2-5, with D unresolved. CDR3 length equals 12 residues. V shed 0 bases and J shed 6 bases, with 5 bases lying between them. CDR1 and CDR2 (germline): SEHNR, FQNEAQ (reference sequence). CDR3 sequence reads: CASSLAAKTQYF. CDR3 sequence (DNA): TGTGCCAGCAGCTTAGCGGCCAAGACCCAGTACTTC.

This clonotype was picked up a small number of times. The CDR3 loop is CASSFIAGVSYEQYF. As DNA, the CDR3 is TGTGCCAGCAGCTTCATAGCGGGAGTTTCCTACGAGCAGTACTTC. The V call is TRBV7-9, the J call TRBJ2-7; 9 positions agree with TRBD2. Germline V gene sequence: CDR1 SEHNR, CDR2 FQNEAQ (reference sequence). After removal of 3 bases from V and 1 base from J, the junction contained 4 bases not matched to a gene. This CDR3 is 15 amino acids long.

The table lists this clonotype with a few counts. The chain combines TRBV6-9 with TRBJ1-6; D remains unclear. Trimming removed 4 bases from V and 6 bases from J, with 13 bases in between. The CDR3 loop spans 15 amino acids. CDR1 is MNHGY and CDR2 is SVAAGI in the germline V gene. CDR3 DNA: TGTGCCAGCAGTTTCCGCACAGTGGGTAATTCACCCCTCCACTTT. It yields the protein CASSFRTVGNSPLHF.

The chain links TRBV30 to TRBJ1-3; 8 bases map to TRBD1. Trimming removed 1 base from V and 2 bases from J; junction bases left unmatched: 1. Germline V gene data show CDR1 as GTSNPN and CDR2 as SVGIG (reference sequence). The CDR3 is 14 amino acids. This CDR3 reads CAWSEQGAGNTIYF. In DNA, the CDR3 is TGTGCCTGGAGTGAACAGGGGGCTGGAAACACCATATATTTT.

This clonotype was seen a handful of times. The V gene is TRBV12-3 or TRBV12-4, the J gene TRBJ1-1, with TRBD1 matching over 7 bases. This CDR3 has 13 residues. The V gene end was trimmed by 6 bases and the J gene end by 4 bases; junction bases not matched to a gene: 5. CDR3 sequence (DNA): TGTGCCAGCAGGCCGACAGGGTTCACTGAAGCTTTCTTT. It is translated as CASRPTGFTEAFF.